This T cell receptor (beta chain) was sequenced for a study of blood T cells in healthy people across ages. Trimming pared 4 bases from V and 0 bases from J, leaving 16 bases between. CDR1 is MNHEY and CDR2 is SVGAGI in the germline V gene. The CDR3 runs to 17 residues. For the second PCR, which ran for roughly 7 to 11 cycles, a sample-barcoded 5' primer and a J-beta primer mix were used. MiXCR, applied by TCRdb to the 5' RACE reads, yields one record per CDR3 protein. The data contain about 780,000 distinct CDR3 sequences, roughly 26% of them seen just once; the ten biggest clones take up roughly 3.1%. The same specimen was also included in a second study, on T cells of mothers and their children. This second study says: Slightly higher but non-significant overlap marked related mother-child pairs versus unrelated pairs. Persisting microchimeric T cell clones went undetected.

V and J are TRBV6-5 and TRBJ1-3, with no clear D. Sequencing used blood. The sequence was collected from a boy between 10 and 17 years old in good health. CDR3 region: CASSSRPQPISGNTIYF. DNA for the CDR3: TGTGCCAGCAGTTCACGTCCTCAACCTATCTCTGGAAACACCATATATTTT.